This TCR beta chain comes out of a study of cytomegalovirus exposure and HLA in healthy donors. The germline CDR1 and CDR2 sequences are MDHEN and SYDVKM. Trimming shortened V by 2 bases and J by 6 bases, and 16 bases separated the two germline ends. CDR3 size: 16 residues. This clone was counted only a few times. Antigen: not known. Both 60 Vbeta primers and 13 Jbeta primers went into the PCR. Authors' methods: In a later analysis, roughly 11 million of approximately 81 million unique beta chains occurred in at least two donors. This table comes from immunoSEQ multiplex PCR, and its TCRdb copy is limited to in-frame clones, with some not included. V and J calls and clone size are those listed in that table; D and trimming were worked out from the DNA. Of around 100,000 clones in the sample, roughly 82% were seen once. Study results and limitations: Looking again later, the authors saw that most CMV-associated TCR beta chains seemed HLA-restricted. An apparent linkage of common viral pathogens to several of the most significant clusters emerged in a later analysis. According to the study, about 180 TCR beta chains were cytomegalovirus-associated.

The receptor comes from a man aged 25-40 years in good health and CMV-seropositive. Specimen: PBMCs. This chain joins TRBV28 and TRBJ1-4, with D maybe TRBD1 (5 bases). CDR3 sequence (DNA): TGTGCCAGCAGTTTACCCCATCAGGGCCGGGATGAAAAACTGTTTTTT. Its translation: CASSLPHQGRDEKLFF.